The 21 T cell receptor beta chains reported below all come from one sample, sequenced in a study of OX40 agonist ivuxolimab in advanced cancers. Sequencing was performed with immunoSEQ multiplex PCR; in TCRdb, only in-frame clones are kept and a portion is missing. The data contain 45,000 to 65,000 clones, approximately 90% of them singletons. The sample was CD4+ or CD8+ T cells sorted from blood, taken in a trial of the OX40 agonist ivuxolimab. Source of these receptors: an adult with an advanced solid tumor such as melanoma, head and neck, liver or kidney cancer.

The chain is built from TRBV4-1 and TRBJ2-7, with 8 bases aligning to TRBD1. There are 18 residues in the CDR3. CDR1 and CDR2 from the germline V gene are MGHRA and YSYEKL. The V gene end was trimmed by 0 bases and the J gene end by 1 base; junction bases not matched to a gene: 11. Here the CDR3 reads CASSQESPDRAGSYEQYF. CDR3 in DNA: TGCGCCAGCAGCCAAGAAAGCCCGGACAGGGCTGGTTCCTACGAGCAGTACTTC.

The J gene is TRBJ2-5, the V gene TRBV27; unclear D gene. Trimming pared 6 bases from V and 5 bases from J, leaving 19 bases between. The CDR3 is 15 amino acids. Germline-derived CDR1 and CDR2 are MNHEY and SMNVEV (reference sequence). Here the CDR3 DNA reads TGTGCCAGCAGACGTCGCTGGATCCGAGACGAGACCCAGTACTTC. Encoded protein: CASRRRWIRDETQYF.

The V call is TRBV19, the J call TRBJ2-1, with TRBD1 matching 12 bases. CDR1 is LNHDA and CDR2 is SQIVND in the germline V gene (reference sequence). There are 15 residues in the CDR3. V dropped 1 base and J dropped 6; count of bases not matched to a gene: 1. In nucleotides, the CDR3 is TGTGCCAGTAGTATAGTGGGACAGGGGGCCAATGAGCAGTTCTTC. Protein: CASSIVGQGANEQFF. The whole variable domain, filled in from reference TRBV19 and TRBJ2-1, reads DGGITQSPKYLFRKEGQNVTLSCEQNLNHDAMYWYRQDPGQGLRLIYYSQIVNDFQKGDIAEGYSVSREKKESFPLTVTSAQKNPTAFYLCASSIVGQGANEQFFGPGTRLTVL.

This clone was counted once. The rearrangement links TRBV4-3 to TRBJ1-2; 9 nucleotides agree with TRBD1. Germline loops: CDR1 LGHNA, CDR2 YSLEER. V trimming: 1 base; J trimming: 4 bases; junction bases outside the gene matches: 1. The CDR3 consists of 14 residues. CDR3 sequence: CASSQVGQGYGYTF. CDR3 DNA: TGCGCCAGCAGCCAAGTGGGACAGGGCTATGGCTACACCTTC.

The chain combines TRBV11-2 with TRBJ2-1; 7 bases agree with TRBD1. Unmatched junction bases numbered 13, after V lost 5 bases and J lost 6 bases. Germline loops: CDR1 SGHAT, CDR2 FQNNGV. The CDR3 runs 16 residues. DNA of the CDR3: TGTGCCAGCAGCGCCGACCTCGGGACAGACATCAATGAGCAGTTCTTC. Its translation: CASSADLGTDINEQFF.

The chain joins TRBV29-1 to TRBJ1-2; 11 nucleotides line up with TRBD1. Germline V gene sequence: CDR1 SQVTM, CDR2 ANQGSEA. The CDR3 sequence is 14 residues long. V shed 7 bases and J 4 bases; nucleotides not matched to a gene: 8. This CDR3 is CSAGTGGSSYGYTF. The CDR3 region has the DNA TGCAGCGCGGGGACAGGGGGATCTAGCTATGGCTACACCTTC. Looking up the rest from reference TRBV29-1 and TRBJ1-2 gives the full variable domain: SAVISQKPSRDICQRGTSLTIQCQVDSQVTMMFWYRQQPGQSLTLIATANQGSEATYESGFVIDKFPISRPNLTFSTLTVSNMSPEDSSIYLCSAGTGGSSYGYTFGSGTRLTVV.

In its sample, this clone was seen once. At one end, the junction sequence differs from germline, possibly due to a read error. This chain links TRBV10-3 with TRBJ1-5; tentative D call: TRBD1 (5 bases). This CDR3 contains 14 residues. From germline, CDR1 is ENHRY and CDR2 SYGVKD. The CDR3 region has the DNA TGTGCCAGCAGTAAGACAGTTAGCAATCAGCCCCAGCATTTT. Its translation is CASSKTVSNQPQHF.

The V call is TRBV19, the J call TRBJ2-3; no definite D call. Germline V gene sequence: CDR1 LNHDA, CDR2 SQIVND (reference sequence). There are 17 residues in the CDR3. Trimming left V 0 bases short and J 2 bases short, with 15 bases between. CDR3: CASSIDPTGPTTDTQYF. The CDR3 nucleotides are TGTGCCAGTAGTATAGATCCTACCGGGCCTACCACAGATACGCAGTATTTT.

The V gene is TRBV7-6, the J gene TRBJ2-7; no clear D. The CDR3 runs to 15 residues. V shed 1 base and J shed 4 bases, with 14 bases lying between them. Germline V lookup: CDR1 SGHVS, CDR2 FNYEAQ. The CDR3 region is CASSLEIASGYEQYF. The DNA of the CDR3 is TGTGCCAGCAGCTTAGAAATCGCGTCGGGTTACGAGCAGTACTTC. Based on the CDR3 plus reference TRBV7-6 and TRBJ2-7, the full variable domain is GAGVSQSPRYKVTKRGQDVALRCDPISGHVSLYWYRQALGQGPEFLTYFNYEAQQDKSGLPNDRFSAERPEGSISTLTIQRTEQRDSAMYRCASSLEIASGYEQYFGPGTRLTVT.

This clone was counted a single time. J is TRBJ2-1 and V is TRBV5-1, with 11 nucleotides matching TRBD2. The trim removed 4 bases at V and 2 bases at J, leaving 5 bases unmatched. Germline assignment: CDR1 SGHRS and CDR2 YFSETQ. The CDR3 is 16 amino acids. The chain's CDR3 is CASSLKGLAAYNEQFF. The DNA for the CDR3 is TGCGCCAGCAGCCTTAAGGGACTAGCGGCCTACAATGAGCAGTTCTTC. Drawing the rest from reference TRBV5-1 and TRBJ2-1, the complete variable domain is KAGVTQTPRYLIKTRGQQVTLSCSPISGHRSVSWYQQTPGQGLQFLFEYFSETQRNKGNFPGRFSGRQFSNSRSEMNVSTLELGDSALYLCASSLKGLAAYNEQFFGPGTRLTVL.

The CDR3 nucleotides read TGTGCCAGCAGTTTCCTTGGACAGGGTGAAGCTTTCTTT. As protein: CASSFLGQGEAFF. The chain recombines TRBV27 with TRBJ1-1; TRBD1 matches at 8 bases. V lost 3 bases to trimming and J lost 7 bases; unmatched junction nucleotides: 4. Germline assignment: CDR1 MNHEY and CDR2 SMNVEV (reference sequence). The CDR3 runs 13 residues.

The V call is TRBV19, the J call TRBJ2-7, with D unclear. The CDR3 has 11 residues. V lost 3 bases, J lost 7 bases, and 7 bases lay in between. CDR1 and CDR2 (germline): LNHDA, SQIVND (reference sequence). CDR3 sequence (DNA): TGTGCCAGTAGTATTGGGCTTGAGCAGTACTTC. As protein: CASSIGLEQYF.

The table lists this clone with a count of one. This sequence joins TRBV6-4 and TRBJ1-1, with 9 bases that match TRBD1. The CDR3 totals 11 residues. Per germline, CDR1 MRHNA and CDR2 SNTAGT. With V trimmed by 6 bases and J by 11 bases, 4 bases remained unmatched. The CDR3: CASSYRGQAFF. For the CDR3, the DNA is TGTGCCAGCAGCTACAGGGGGCAGGCTTTCTTT.

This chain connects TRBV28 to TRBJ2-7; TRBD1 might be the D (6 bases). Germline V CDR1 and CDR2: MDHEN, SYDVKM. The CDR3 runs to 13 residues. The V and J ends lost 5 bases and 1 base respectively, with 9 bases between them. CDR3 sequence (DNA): TGTGCCAGCAGTGGGGGCTCTTCCTACGAGCAGTACTTC. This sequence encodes CASSGGSSYEQYF. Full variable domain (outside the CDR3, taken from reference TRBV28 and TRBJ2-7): DVKVTQSSRYLVKRTGEKVFLECVQDMDHENMFWYRQDPGLGLRLIYFSYDVKMKEKGDIPEGYSVSREKKERFSLILESASTNQTSMYLCASSGGSSYEQYFGPGTRLTVT.

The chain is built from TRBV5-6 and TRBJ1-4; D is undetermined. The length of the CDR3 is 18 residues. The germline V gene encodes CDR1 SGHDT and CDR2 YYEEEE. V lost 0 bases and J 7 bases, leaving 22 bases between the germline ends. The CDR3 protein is CASSLAGGSTSRGEKLFF. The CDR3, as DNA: TGTGCCAGCAGCTTGGCGGGAGGGTCTACTTCCCGTGGTGAAAAACTGTTTTTT.

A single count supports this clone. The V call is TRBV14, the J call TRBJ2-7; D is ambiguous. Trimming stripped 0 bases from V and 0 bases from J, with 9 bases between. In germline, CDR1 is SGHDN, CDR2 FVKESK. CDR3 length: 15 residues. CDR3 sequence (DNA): TGTGCCAGCAGCCAAGAAAATATATTCTCCTACGAGCAGTACTTC. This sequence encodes CASSQENIFSYEQYF.

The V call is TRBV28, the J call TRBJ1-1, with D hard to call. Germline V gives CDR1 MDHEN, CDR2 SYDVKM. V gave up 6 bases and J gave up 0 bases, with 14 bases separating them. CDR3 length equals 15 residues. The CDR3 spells CASSLVQSMNTEAFF. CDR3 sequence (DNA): TGTGCCAGCAGCCTCGTACAAAGTATGAACACTGAAGCTTTCTTT.

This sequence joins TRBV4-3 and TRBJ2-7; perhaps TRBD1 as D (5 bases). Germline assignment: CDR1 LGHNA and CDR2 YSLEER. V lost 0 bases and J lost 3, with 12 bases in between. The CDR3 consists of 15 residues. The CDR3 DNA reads TGCGCCAGCAGCCAAGAGTTCGAGACAGTCTACGAGCAGTACTTC. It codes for CASSQEFETVYEQYF.

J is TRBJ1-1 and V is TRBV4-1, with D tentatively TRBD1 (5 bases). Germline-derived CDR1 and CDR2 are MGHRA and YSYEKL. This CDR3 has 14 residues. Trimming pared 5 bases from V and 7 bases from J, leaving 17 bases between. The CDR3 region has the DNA TGCGCCAGCAGCTTAAGAGCAGGGCCCGTTGAAGCTTTCTTT. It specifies CASSLRAGPVEAFF.

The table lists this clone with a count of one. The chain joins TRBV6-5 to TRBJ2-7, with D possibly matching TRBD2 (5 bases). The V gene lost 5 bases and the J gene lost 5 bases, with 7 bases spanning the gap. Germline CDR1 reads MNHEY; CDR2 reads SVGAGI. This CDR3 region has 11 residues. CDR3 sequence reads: CASSTGDEQYF. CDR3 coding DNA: TGTGCCAGCAGTACCGGGGACGAGCAGTACTTC.

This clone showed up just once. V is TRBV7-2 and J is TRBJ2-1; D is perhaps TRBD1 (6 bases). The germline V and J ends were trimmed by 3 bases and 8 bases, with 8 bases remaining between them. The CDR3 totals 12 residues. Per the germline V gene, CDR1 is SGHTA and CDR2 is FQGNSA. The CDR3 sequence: CASSLHRDEQFF. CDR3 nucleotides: TGTGCCAGCAGCTTGCACAGGGATGAGCAGTTCTTC.